The next 28 T cell receptor beta chains were all read from a single sample in a study of cytomegalovirus exposure and HLA in healthy donors. The study ran its PCR with 60 Vbeta and 13 Jbeta primers. Sequencing was performed with immunoSEQ multiplex PCR; in TCRdb, only in-frame clones are kept and a portion is missing. Counted here are 150,000 to 200,000 clones, around 80% occurring once; the ten biggest clones make up around 1.6%. Sequencing was performed on PBMCs. The receptors originated from a man younger than 35 in good health and CMV-seronegative.

J is TRBJ1-5 and V is TRBV28; a possible D gene is TRBD1 (6 bases). The V and J ends lost 2 bases and 3 bases respectively, with 11 bases between them. The germline V gene has CDR1 MDHEN and CDR2 SYDVKM. The CDR3 is 15 amino acids. The CDR3 DNA reads TGTGCCAGCAGTTTAGAGACAGGATACAATCAGCCCCAGCATTTT. This translates into CASSLETGYNQPQHF.

V usage is TRBV30 and J usage is TRBJ2-2; the match to TRBD2 covers 7 bases. Looked up from germline, CDR1 is GTSNPN and CDR2 is SVGIG (reference sequence). Trimming took 7 bases from V and 6 from J; bases not matched to a gene: 5. There are 12 residues in the CDR3. CDR3 residues: CASWGGSGELFF. The CDR3 DNA follows: TGTGCCTCGTGGGGGGGGTCCGGGGAGCTGTTTTTT. Variable domain in full (rest from reference TRBV30 and TRBJ2-2): SQTIHQWPATLVQPVGSPLSLECTVEGTSNPNLYWYRQAAGRGLQLLFYSVGIGQISSEVPQNLSASRPQDRQFILSSKKLLLSDSGFYLCASWGGSGELFFGEGSRLTVL.

This clone was seen a few times. The V gene is TRBV19, the J gene TRBJ1-2; TRBD1 matches at 8 bases. Trimming cost V 2 bases and J 7 bases; bases outside gene matches: 6. Germline V gene lookup returns CDR1 LNHDA and CDR2 SQIVND (reference sequence). The CDR3 runs 14 residues. CDR3 residues: CASSISQDRVGYTF. CDR3 DNA: TGTGCCAGTAGTATATCCCAGGACAGGGTTGGCTACACCTTC.

This clone has more than one count but fewer than ten. The rearrangement links TRBV18 to TRBJ1-1; maybe TRBD1 (5 bases). Deletions cut 5 bases from V and 3 bases from J, with 13 bases between. The CDR3 consists of 14 residues. Germline-derived CDR1 and CDR2 are KGHSH and LQKENI. This CDR3 reads CASSSQETDTEAFF. CDR3 in DNA: TGTGCCAGCTCATCACAGGAGACGGACACTGAAGCTTTCTTT.

The chain links TRBV7-6 to TRBJ2-2; 13 bases map to TRBD2. In germline, CDR1 is SGHVS, CDR2 FNYEAQ. With 5 bases clipped from V and 2 bases from J, the junction kept 5 bases outside the gene matches. The CDR3 loop spans 17 amino acids. In nucleotides, the CDR3 is TGTGCCAGCAGCGCGACTAGCGGGGGGCCAAACACCGGGGAGCTGTTTTTT. Translating it yields CASSATSGGPNTGELFF.

The chain has TRBV11-2 and TRBJ2-7, with a possible D match to TRBD1 (6 bases). The length of the CDR3 is 14 residues. Germline lookup yields CDR1 SGHAT and CDR2 FQNNGV. V was shortened by 0 bases and J by 2 bases, with 8 bases between the two germline ends. CDR3 sequence (DNA): TGTGCCAGCAGCTTAGATGGGACACCCTACGAGCAGTACTTC. Its protein product is CASSLDGTPYEQYF. Filled out from reference TRBV11-2 and TRBJ2-7, the complete variable domain reads EAGVAQSPRYKIIEKRQSVAFWCNPISGHATLYWYQQILGQGPKLLIQFQNNGVVDDSQLPKDRFSAERLKGVDSTLKIQPAKLEDSAVYLCASSLDGTPYEQYFGPGTRLTVT.

This sequence joins TRBV29-1 and TRBJ2-1; a possible D gene is TRBD1 (6 bases). Trimming took off 6 bases at V and 1 base at J, with 10 bases between the two ends. The germline gives CDR1 SQVTM, CDR2 ANQGSEA. The CDR3 has 13 residues. The CDR3 loop is CSVSRGSYNEQFF. The CDR3 coding sequence is TGCAGCGTCTCTAGGGGGTCCTACAATGAGCAGTTCTTC.

This chain uses TRBV2 with TRBJ1-4; perhaps TRBD1 as D (5 bases). The CDR3 contains 11 residues. Between the trimmed V and J ends, which lost 5 bases and 10 bases, there was a span of 8 bases. Germline V gives CDR1 SNHLY, CDR2 FYNNEI. CDR3 DNA sequence: TGTGCCAGCAGTCAGGGTACAAAACTGTTTTTT. Protein sequence: CASSQGTKLFF.

CDR3 in amino acids: CASSDSRTDTQYF. DNA of the CDR3: TGTGCCAGCAGTGACTCGAGGACAGATACGCAGTATTTT. The gene calls are TRBV6-4 and TRBJ2-3, with D uncertain. The CDR3 is 13 amino acids. V was clipped by 0 bases and J by 3 bases, with 4 bases between them. The germline V gene encodes CDR1 MRHNA and CDR2 SNTAGT.

The chain combines TRBV9 with TRBJ2-5, with D unclear. The CDR3 has 13 residues. The germline V gene encodes CDR1 SGDLS and CDR2 YYNGEE. V lost 0 bases and J lost 1, with 4 bases in between. CDR3 DNA: TGTGCCAGCAGCGTAGCGGTCCAAGAGACCCAGTACTTC. It yields the protein CASSVAVQETQYF.

The V call is TRBV6-6, the J call TRBJ1-1; D may be TRBD1 (5 bases). V gave up 6 bases and J gave up 1 base, with 9 bases separating them. There are 13 residues in the CDR3. Germline lookup yields CDR1 MNHNY and CDR2 SVGAGI (reference sequence). CDR3: CASRAGGNTEAFF. The CDR3 region has the DNA TGTGCCAGCAGGGCGGGGGGGAACACTGAAGCTTTCTTT.

This sequence joins TRBV28 and TRBJ1-5; a weak D match, TRBD1 (5 bases). Germline V gene data show CDR1 as MDHEN and CDR2 as SYDVKM. The CDR3 runs 13 residues. Trimming removed 2 bases at V and 7 bases at J, with 9 bases between. Here the CDR3 reads CASSLRPGQPQHF. CDR3 bases: TGTGCCAGCAGTTTACGCCCAGGGCAGCCCCAGCATTTT.

V gene TRBV6-1 combines with J gene TRBJ1-1; maybe TRBD1 (5 bases). Germline CDR1 reads MNHNS; CDR2 reads SASEGT. The CDR3 covers 15 residues. The V end lost 6 bases, the J end lost 5 bases, and 19 bases lay between the germline ends. DNA of the CDR3: TGTGCCAGCAGGGGTTGGGCCAGGGAATTGACTGAAGCTTTCTTT. Translated: CASRGWARELTEAFF.

The gene calls are TRBV18 and TRBJ2-7, with D perhaps matching TRBD1 (6 bases). The CDR3 contains 15 residues. In germline, CDR1 is KGHSH, CDR2 LQKENI. V lost 2 bases to trimming and J lost 7 bases, with 18 bases between them. The CDR3 region has the DNA TGTGCCAGCTCACCATCTACAGGGCGTTTAATGGAGCAGTACTTC. Translating it yields CASSPSTGRLMEQYF.

This clone showed up just a few times. The V gene is TRBV4-1, the J gene TRBJ1-1, with 7 bases fitting TRBD1. Germline V CDR1 and CDR2: MGHRA, YSYEKL. CDR3 size: 14 residues. Trimming took 2 bases from V and 5 from J; bases not matched to a gene: 5. The CDR3 nucleotides read TGCGCCAGCAGCCAACAAGGGGGCTTAACTGAAGCTTTCTTT. It codes for CASSQQGGLTEAFF.

This clone was seen a single time. The chain combines TRBV20-1 with TRBJ2-7; D is ambiguous. Trimming took 5 bases from V and 3 from J, leaving 8 bases between them. This CDR3 has 11 residues. Germline V gene data show CDR1 as DFQATT and CDR2 as SNEGSKA (reference sequence). CDR3 nucleotide sequence: TGCAGTGCTTCCCTAGGCTACGAGCAGTACTTC. Amino acids: CSASLGYEQYF.

The chain recombines TRBV9 with TRBJ2-7, with D unclear. CDR3 length: 13 amino acids. With 0 bases removed from V and 6 bases from J, the gap between germline ends came to 10 bases. The germline CDR1 and CDR2 sequences are SGDLS and YYNGEE. In DNA form, the CDR3 reads TGTGCCAGCAGCGTAGCTTGGGCGAGCGAGCAGTACTTC. Encoded protein: CASSVAWASEQYF.

This chain uses TRBV9 with TRBJ2-1; a weak D match, TRBD1 (5 bases). CDR1 is SGDLS, CDR2 YYNGEE, per germline. Trimming removed 0 bases from V and 10 bases from J, with 11 bases in between. The CDR3 loop spans 13 amino acids. This CDR3 reads CASSVGGLPEQFF. The CDR3 DNA follows: TGTGCCAGCAGCGTAGGGGGCCTCCCCGAGCAGTTCTTC.

V gene TRBV14 combines with J gene TRBJ2-1; 14 nucleotides agree with TRBD2. Trimming took 5 bases from V and 9 from J; bases not matched to a gene: 12. This CDR3 is built from 17 residues. The germline V gene encodes CDR1 SGHDN and CDR2 FVKESK. The DNA of the CDR3 is TGTGCCAGCAGCGAGTTACAGGGACTAGCGGGAGTTGGTGAGCAGTTCTTC. It encodes CASSELQGLAGVGEQFF.

J is TRBJ2-2 and V is TRBV11-2; 7 bases are shared with TRBD2. CDR1 is SGHAT and CDR2 is FQNNGV in the germline V gene. The CDR3 has 15 residues. The J segment lost 5 bases and the V segment lost 5 bases, leaving 8 bases of the junction unmatched. The CDR3 coding sequence is TGTGCCAGCAGCCCGGCGGGAGAAGGAACCGGGGAGCTGTTTTTT. Residues: CASSPAGEGTGELFF.

The J gene is TRBJ2-5, the V gene TRBV14; 8 bases fit TRBD1. Germline assignment: CDR1 SGHDN and CDR2 FVKESK. The junction had 10 bases not matched to a gene; V was cut back by 0 bases and J by 4 bases. This CDR3 is built from 17 residues. In nucleotides, the CDR3 is TGTGCCAGCAGCCAAGATTTTCGGGGGACAGGAGGAGAGACCCAGTACTTC. Encoded protein: CASSQDFRGTGGETQYF.

This CDR3 is CASTSGLREQYF. The CDR3 coding sequence is TGTGCCAGCACCTCGGGTCTGCGCGAGCAGTACTTC. The chain combines TRBV28 with TRBJ2-7; no firm D call. CDR3 length: 12 residues. Trimming cost V 7 bases and J 6 bases, with 13 bases left between them. Per the germline V gene, CDR1 is MDHEN and CDR2 is SYDVKM.

The DNA for the CDR3 is TGTGCCAGCGGGCCCCGGACAGAGATCTACAATGAGCAGTTCTTC. It yields the protein CASGPRTEIYNEQFF. The rearrangement joins TRBV6-4 to TRBJ2-1; perhaps TRBD1 as D (6 bases). V was cut by 8 bases and J by 3 bases, with 17 bases left in between. CDR3 length equals 15 residues. Germline V lookup: CDR1 MRHNA, CDR2 SNTAGT.

This clone was observed a few times. The chain is built from TRBV30 and TRBJ2-5; 9 bases line up with TRBD2. The assigned J gene may be wrong: the sequence end matches TRBJ2-7 better. The CDR3 spans 15 residues. Germline-derived CDR1 and CDR2 are GTSNPN and SVGIG (reference sequence). This CDR3 reads CAWSVSPSGVGEQYF. CDR3 bases: TGTGCCTGGAGTGTATCGCCTAGCGGGGTCGGCGAGCAGTACTTC.

The chain employs TRBV2 and TRBJ1-1, with D perhaps matching TRBD1 (6 bases). The CDR3 covers 13 residues. Germline assignment: CDR1 SNHLY and CDR2 FYNNEI. Trimming stripped 6 bases from V and 2 bases from J, with 10 bases between. CDR3 residues: CASRDRTNTEAFF. For the CDR3, the DNA is TGTGCCAGCAGAGACAGGACCAACACTGAAGCTTTCTTT. Using reference TRBV2 and TRBJ1-1 for the parts outside the CDR3, the full variable domain is EPEVTQTPSHQVTQMGQEVILRCVPISNHLYFYWYRQILGQKVEFLVSFYNNEISEKSEIFDDQFSVERPDGSNFTLKIRSTKLEDSAMYFCASRDRTNTEAFFGQGTRLTVV.

The rearrangement links TRBV10-3 to TRBJ1-1; D is perhaps TRBD1 (5 bases). This CDR3 region has 15 residues. Trimming removed 1 base from V and 0 bases from J, with 9 bases in between. Looked up from germline, CDR1 is ENHRY and CDR2 is SYGVKD. The chain's CDR3 is CAISEYGGLNTEAFF. The CDR3, as DNA: TGTGCCATCAGTGAGTACGGGGGTCTGAACACTGAAGCTTTCTTT.

There are a few counts of this clone. The chain joins TRBV6-5 to TRBJ2-1, with a tentative D call TRBD1 (6 bases). This CDR3 has 14 residues. Trimming took off 6 bases at V and 2 bases at J, with 11 bases between the two ends. From germline, CDR1 is MNHEY and CDR2 SVGAGI. The CDR3 sequence: CASSAYRAYNEQFF. CDR3 coding DNA: TGTGCCAGCAGCGCCTACAGGGCCTACAATGAGCAGTTCTTC.

This sequence joins TRBV7-8 and TRBJ2-7, with unresolved D. This CDR3 is 11 amino acids long. V lost 3 bases and J 4 bases, leaving 4 bases between the germline ends. Germline-derived CDR1 and CDR2 are SGHVS and FQNEAQ. CDR3 region: CASSFSYEQYF. The CDR3 DNA reads TGTGCCAGCAGCTTTAGTTACGAGCAGTACTTC.